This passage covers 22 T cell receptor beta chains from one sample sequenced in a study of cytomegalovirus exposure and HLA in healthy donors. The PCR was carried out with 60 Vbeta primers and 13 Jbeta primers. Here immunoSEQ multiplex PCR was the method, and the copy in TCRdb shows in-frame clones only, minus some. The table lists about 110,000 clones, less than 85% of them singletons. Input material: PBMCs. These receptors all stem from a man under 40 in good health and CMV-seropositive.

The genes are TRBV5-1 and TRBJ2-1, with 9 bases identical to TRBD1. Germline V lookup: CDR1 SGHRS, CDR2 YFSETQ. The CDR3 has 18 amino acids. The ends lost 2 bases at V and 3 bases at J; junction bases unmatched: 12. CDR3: CASSFRARDRALYNEQFF. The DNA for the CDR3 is TGCGCCAGCAGCTTCCGGGCCCGGGACAGGGCCCTCTACAATGAGCAGTTCTTC.

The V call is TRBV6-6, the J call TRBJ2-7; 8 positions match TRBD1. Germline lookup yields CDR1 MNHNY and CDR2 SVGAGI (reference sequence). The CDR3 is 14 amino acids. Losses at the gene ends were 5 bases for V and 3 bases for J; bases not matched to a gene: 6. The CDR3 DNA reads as TGTGCCAGCAGTACCTCGGGGACAGGCTACGAGCAGTACTTC. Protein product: CASSTSGTGYEQYF.

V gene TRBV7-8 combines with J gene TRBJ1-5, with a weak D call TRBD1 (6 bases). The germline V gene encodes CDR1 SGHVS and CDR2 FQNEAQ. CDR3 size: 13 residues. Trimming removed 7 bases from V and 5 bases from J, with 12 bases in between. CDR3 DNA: TGTGCCAGCACCCCAACAGGGCATCAGCCCCAGCATTTT. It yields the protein CASTPTGHQPQHF.

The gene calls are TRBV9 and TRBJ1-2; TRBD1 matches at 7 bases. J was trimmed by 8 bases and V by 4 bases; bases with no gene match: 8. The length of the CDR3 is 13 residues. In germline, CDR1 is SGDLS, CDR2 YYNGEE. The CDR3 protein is CASSLTGFMGYTF. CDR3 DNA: TGTGCCAGCAGCCTGACAGGGTTCATGGGCTACACCTTC.

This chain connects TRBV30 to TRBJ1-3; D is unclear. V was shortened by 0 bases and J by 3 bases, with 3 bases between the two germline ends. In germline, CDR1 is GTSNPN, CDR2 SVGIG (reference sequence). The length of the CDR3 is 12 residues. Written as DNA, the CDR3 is TGTGCCTGGAGTGTACTTGGAAACACCATATATTTT. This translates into CAWSVLGNTIYF.

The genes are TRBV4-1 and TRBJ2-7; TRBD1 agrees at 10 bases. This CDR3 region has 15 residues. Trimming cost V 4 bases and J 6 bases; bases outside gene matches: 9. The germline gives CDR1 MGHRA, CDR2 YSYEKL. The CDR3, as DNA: TGCGCCAGCAGCCGGACCGGGACAGGGGTAGGCGAGCAGTACTTC. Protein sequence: CASSRTGTGVGEQYF.

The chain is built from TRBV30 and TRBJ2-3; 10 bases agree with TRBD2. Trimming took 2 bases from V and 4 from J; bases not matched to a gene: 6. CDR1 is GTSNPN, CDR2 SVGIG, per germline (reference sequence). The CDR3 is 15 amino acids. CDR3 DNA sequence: TGTGCCTGGAGTCAAGCGGGGGGGTTAGCAGATACGCAGTATTTT. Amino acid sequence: CAWSQAGGLADTQYF.

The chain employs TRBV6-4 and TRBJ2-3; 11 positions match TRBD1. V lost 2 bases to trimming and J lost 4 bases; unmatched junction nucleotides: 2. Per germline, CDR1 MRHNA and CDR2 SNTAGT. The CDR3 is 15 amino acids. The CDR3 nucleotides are TGTGCCAGCAGTGACGGGGGACAGGGGGCAGATACGCAGTATTTT. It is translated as CASSDGGQGADTQYF.

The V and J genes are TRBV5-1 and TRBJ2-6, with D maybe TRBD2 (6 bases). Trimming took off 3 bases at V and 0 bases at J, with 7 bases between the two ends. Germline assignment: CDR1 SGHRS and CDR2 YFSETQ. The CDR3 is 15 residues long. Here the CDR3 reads CASSWTISGANVLTF. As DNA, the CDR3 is TGCGCCAGCAGCTGGACTATCTCTGGGGCCAACGTCCTGACTTTC. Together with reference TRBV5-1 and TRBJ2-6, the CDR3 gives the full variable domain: KAGVTQTPRYLIKTRGQQVTLSCSPISGHRSVSWYQQTPGQGLQFLFEYFSETQRNKGNFPGRFSGRQFSNSRSEMNVSTLELGDSALYLCASSWTISGANVLTFGAGSRLTVL.

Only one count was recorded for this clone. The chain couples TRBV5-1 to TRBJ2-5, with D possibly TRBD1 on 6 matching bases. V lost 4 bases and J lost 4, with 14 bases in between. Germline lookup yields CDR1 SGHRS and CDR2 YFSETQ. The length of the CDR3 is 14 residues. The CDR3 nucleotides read TGCGCCAGCAGCCTACCAGGGGTATCAGAGACCCAGTACTTC. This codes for CASSLPGVSETQYF.

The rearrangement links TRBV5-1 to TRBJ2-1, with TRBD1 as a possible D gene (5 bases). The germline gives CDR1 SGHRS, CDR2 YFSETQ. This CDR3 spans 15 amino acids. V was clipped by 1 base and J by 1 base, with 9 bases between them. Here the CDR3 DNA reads TGCGCCAGCAGCTTGAGGCAGGGATCCTACAATGAGCAGTTCTTC. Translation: CASSLRQGSYNEQFF.

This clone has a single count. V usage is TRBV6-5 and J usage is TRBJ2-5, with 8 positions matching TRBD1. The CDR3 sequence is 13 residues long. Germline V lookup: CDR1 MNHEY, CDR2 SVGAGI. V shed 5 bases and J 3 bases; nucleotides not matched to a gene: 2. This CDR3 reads CASSRDRKETQYF. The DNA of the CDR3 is TGTGCCAGCAGTCGGGACAGGAAAGAGACCCAGTACTTC.

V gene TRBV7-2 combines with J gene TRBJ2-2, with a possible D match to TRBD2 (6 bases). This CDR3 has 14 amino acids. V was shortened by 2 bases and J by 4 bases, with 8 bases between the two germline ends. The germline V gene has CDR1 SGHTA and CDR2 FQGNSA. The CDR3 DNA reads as TGTGCCAGCAGCTTAACCGGGGGCACCGGGGAGCTGTTTTTT. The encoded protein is CASSLTGGTGELFF. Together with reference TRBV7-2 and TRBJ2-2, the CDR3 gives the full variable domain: GAGVSQSPSNKVTEKGKDVELRCDPISGHTALYWYRQSLGQGLEFLIYFQGNSAPDKSGLPSDRFSAERTGGSVSTLTIQRTQQEDSAVYLCASSLTGGTGELFFGEGSRLTVL.

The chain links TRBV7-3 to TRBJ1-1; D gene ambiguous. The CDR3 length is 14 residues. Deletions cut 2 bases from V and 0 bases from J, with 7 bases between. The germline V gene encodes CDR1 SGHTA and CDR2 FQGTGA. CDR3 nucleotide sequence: TGTGCCAGCAGCTTAGGTACTCTGAACACTGAAGCTTTCTTT. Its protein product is CASSLGTLNTEAFF.

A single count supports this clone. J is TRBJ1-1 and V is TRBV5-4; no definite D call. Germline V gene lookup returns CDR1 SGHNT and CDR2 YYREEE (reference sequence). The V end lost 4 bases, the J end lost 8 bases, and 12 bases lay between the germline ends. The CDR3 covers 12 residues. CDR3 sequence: CASSTPLSEAFF. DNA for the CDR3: TGTGCCAGCAGCACACCGTTGTCGGAAGCTTTCTTT.

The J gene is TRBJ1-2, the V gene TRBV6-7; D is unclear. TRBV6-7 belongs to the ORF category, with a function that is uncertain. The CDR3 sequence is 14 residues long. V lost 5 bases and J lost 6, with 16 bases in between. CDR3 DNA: TGTGCCAGCAGTCCCCCGAACAGTCCTCATGGCTACACCTTC. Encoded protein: CASSPPNSPHGYTF.

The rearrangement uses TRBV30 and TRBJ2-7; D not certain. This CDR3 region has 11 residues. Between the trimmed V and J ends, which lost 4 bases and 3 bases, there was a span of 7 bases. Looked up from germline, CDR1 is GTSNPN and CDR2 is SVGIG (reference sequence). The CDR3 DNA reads TGTGCCTGGACCGGTCTCTACGAGCAGTACTTC. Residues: CAWTGLYEQYF.

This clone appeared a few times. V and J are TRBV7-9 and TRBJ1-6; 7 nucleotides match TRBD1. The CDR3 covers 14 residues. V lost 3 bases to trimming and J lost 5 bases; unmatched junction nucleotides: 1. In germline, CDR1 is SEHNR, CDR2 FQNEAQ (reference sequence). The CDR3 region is CASSFGTDNSPLHF. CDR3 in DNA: TGTGCCAGCAGCTTTGGGACAGATAATTCACCCCTCCACTTT.

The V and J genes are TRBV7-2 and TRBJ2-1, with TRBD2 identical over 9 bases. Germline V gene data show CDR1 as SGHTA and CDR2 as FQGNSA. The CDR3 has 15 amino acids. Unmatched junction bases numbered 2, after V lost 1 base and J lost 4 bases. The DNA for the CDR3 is TGTGCCAGCAGCTTAGTGACTAGCGGTTACAATGAGCAGTTCTTC. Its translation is CASSLVTSGYNEQFF. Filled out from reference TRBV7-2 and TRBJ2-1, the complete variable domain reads GAGVSQSPSNKVTEKGKDVELRCDPISGHTALYWYRQSLGQGLEFLIYFQGNSAPDKSGLPSDRFSAERTGGSVSTLTIQRTQQEDSAVYLCASSLVTSGYNEQFFGPGTRLTVL.

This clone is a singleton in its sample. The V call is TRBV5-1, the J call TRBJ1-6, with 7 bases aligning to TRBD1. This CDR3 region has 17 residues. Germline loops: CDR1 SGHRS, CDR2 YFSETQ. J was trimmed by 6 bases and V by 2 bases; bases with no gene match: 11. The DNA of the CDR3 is TGCGCCAGCAGCTTTTCACAACCCCGGGACAGTAATTCACCCCTCCACTTT. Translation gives CASSFSQPRDSNSPLHF.

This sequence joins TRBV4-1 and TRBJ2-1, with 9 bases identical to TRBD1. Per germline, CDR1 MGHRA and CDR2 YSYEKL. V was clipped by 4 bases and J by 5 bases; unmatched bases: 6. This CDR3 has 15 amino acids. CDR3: CASSPLGTGNNEQFF. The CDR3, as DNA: TGCGCCAGCAGCCCCCTCGGGACAGGGAACAATGAGCAGTTCTTC.

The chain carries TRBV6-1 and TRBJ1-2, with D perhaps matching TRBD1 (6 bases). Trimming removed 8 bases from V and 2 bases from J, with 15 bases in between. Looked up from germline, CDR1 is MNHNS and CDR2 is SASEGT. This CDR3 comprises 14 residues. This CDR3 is CASESTGNNYGYTF. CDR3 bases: TGTGCCAGCGAGTCGACAGGAAACAACTATGGCTACACCTTC.